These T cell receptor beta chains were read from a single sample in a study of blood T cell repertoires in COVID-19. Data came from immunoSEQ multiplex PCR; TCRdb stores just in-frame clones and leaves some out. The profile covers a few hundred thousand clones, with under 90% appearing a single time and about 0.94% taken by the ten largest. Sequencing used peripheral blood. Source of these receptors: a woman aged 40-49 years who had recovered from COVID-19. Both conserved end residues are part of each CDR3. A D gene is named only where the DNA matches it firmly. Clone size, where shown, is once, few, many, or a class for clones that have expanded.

DNA: TGTGCCAGCAGCTTTGGACAGGTGTTCTACGAGCAGTACTTC
CDR3: CASSFGQVFYEQYF
D: TRBD1
J: TRBJ2-7
V: TRBV7-9
size: .

DNA: TGTGCCAGCAGCTCCGGAGGGACCTACGAGCAGTACTTC
CDR3: CASSSGGTYEQYF
D: .
J: TRBJ2-7
V: TRBV5-6
size: .

DNA: TGCGCCAGCAGCCCGGGAGAGACTAGCGGGATCCGGGGAGAGACCCAGTACTTC
CDR3: CASSPGETSGIRGETQYF
D: TRBD2
J: TRBJ2-5
V: TRBV4-1
size: .

DNA: TGTGCCTGGAGTGTAGGGCTAGCGGGAAAGGAGACCCAGTACTTC
CDR3: CAWSVGLAGKETQYF
D: TRBD2
J: TRBJ2-5
V: TRBV30
size: .

DNA: TGTGCCAGCAGTTACTCGGGGGACAGGGCCGTAGCTTTCTTT
CDR3: CASSYSGDRAVAFF
D: TRBD1
J: TRBJ1-1
V: TRBV6-2/TRBV6-3
size: .

DNA: TGTGCCAGTAAGGTGGGACTAGTTTTCGATGAGCAGTTCTTC
CDR3: CASKVGLVFDEQFF
D: TRBD2
J: TRBJ2-1
V: TRBV19
size: .

DNA: TGTGCCAGCAGCTTCGGGGGTAGCAGCGGGGGCACAGATACGCAGTATTTT
CDR3: CASSFGGSSGGTDTQYF
D: TRBD2
J: TRBJ2-3
V: TRBV7-3
size: .

DNA: TGTGCCAGCAGCCAAGTTCAGAGAGAGGGGAGGAGGGCAACTAATGAAAAACTGTTTTTT
CDR3: CASSQVQREGRRATNEKLFF
D: .
J: TRBJ1-4
V: TRBV4-2
size: .

DNA: TGTGCCAGCAGTTACCAGGGCGGTTTAACAGATACGCAGTATTTT
CDR3: CASSYQGGLTDTQYF
D: .
J: TRBJ2-3
V: TRBV6-6
size: once

DNA: TGCGCCAGCAGCAGCTGGATAGGGGACACTGAAGCTTTCTTT
CDR3: CASSSWIGDTEAFF
D: .
J: TRBJ1-1
V: TRBV5-1
size: .

DNA: TGTGCCAGCAGCCATTCGTCGGGACAGGGTTACGAGCAGTACTTC
CDR3: CASSHSSGQGYEQYF
D: TRBD1
J: TRBJ2-7
V: TRBV3-1/TRBV3-2
size: .

DNA: TGTGCCAGCAGTTACGCTAGCGGGAGCTACAATGAGCAGTTCTTC
CDR3: CASSYASGSYNEQFF
D: TRBD2
J: TRBJ2-1
V: TRBV6-5
size: .

DNA: TGCGCCAGCAGTGAGTCCGGGCGCTCCGGGACTAGCGGGAGAGGGGCCCGTGGGCAGTATTTT
CDR3: CASSESGRSGTSGRGARGQYF
D: TRBD2
J: TRBJ2-3
V: TRBV10-2
size: few

DNA: TGTGCCAGCAGCCAACAGGGTAGCACTGAAGCTTTCTTT
CDR3: CASSQQGSTEAFF
D: .
J: TRBJ1-1
V: TRBV14
size: .

DNA: TGTGCCAGCAGCATCACAGGGGTTGACCTATACAATGAGCAGTTCTTC
CDR3: CASSITGVDLYNEQFF
D: TRBD1
J: TRBJ2-1
V: TRBV27
size: .

DNA: TGTGCCAGTAGTATTTCGGCAGGGATGAACACTGAAGCTTTCTTT
CDR3: CASSISAGMNTEAFF
D: .
J: TRBJ1-1
V: TRBV19
size: .

DNA: TGTGCCAGCAGTCCCAGACTAGCGCCCACCTACGAGCAGTACTTC
CDR3: CASSPRLAPTYEQYF
D: TRBD2
J: TRBJ2-7
V: TRBV7-6
size: .

DNA: TGTGCCAGCAGCTTTTGGGACTTATTAGTTGGCGATGAGCAGTTCTTC
CDR3: CASSFWDLLVGDEQFF
D: .
J: TRBJ2-1
V: TRBV7-8
size: .

DNA: TGTGCCAGCAGTGTCGGACAGGGGATCACAGATACGCAGTATTTT
CDR3: CASSVGQGITDTQYF
D: TRBD1
J: TRBJ2-3
V: TRBV2
size: .

DNA: TGTGCCAGCTCACCACGGGCGGGAGGGCCCAACGAGCAGTACTTC
CDR3: CASSPRAGGPNEQYF
D: TRBD2
J: TRBJ2-7
V: TRBV18
size: .

DNA: TGTGCCAGTAGCGGGGGATCAGATACGCAGTATTTT
CDR3: CASSGGSDTQYF
D: .
J: TRBJ2-3
V: TRBV19
size: .

DNA: TGCAGCGTTGCCCATGACAGTAGCTCTGGAAACACCATATATTTT
CDR3: CSVAHDSSSGNTIYF
D: .
J: TRBJ1-3
V: TRBV29-1
size: .

DNA: TGTGCCACCAGTCCCTCCGGGACACCGAATTCACCCCTCCACTTT
CDR3: CATSPSGTPNSPLHF
D: .
J: TRBJ1-6
V: TRBV6-5
size: few

DNA: TGCGCCAGCAGCTTGCGGTCAGGGGAGCTTGAAGCTTTCTTT
CDR3: CASSLRSGELEAFF
D: .
J: TRBJ1-1
V: TRBV5-1
size: .

DNA: TGTGCCAGCAGCCAAGATTTAGGGGGACAGGGTGGCTACACCTTC
CDR3: CASSQDLGGQGGYTF
D: TRBD1
J: TRBJ1-2
V: TRBV3-1/TRBV3-2
size: .

DNA: TGTGCCAGCAGCTTAGCGGGCCAGGGAAGCCATGAGCAGTTCTTC
CDR3: CASSLAGQGSHEQFF
D: .
J: TRBJ2-1
V: TRBV7-9
size: once

DNA: TGTGCCAGCAGCCTCGGGACTAGCGGGAGGGATACGCAGTATTTT
CDR3: CASSLGTSGRDTQYF
D: TRBD2
J: TRBJ2-3
V: TRBV5-6
size: .

DNA: TGTGCCAGTAGTACTCCGGGACAGGGGACTAACTATGGCTACACCTTC
CDR3: CASSTPGQGTNYGYTF
D: TRBD1
J: TRBJ1-2
V: TRBV19
size: .

DNA: TGTGCCAGCAACTCGGGACAGGGGGCAGCCTACGAGCAGTACTTC
CDR3: CASNSGQGAAYEQYF
D: TRBD1
J: TRBJ2-7
V: TRBV6-5
size: .

DNA: TGTGCCAGTAGTATGGGCGCGGGAGGGACGAACACCGGGGAGCTGTTTTTT
CDR3: CASSMGAGGTNTGELFF
D: TRBD2
J: TRBJ2-2
V: TRBV19
size: .

DNA: TGTGCCAGCAGTTTAGTGGGGACAGGGGGCCAGCCCCAGCATTTT
CDR3: CASSLVGTGGQPQHF
D: TRBD1
J: TRBJ1-5
V: TRBV27
size: .

DNA: TGTGCCAGCAGCTTAGTGGCCGATTCTAGCACAGATACGCAGTATTTT
CDR3: CASSLVADSSTDTQYF
D: .
J: TRBJ2-3
V: TRBV7-8
size: .